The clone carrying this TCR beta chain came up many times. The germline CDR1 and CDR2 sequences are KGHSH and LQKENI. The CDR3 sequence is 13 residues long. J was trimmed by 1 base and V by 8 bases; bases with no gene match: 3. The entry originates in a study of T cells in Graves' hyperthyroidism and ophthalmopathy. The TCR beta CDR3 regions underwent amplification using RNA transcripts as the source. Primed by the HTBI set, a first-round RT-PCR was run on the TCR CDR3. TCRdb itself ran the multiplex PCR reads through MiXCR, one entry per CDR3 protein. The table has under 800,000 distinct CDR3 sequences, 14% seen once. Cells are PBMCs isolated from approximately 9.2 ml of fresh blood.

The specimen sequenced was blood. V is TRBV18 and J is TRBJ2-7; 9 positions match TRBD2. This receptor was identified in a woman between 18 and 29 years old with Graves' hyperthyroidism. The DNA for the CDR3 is TGTGCCAGCGGTAGCGGGAGTTCCTACGAGCAGTACTTC. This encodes CASGSGSSYEQYF. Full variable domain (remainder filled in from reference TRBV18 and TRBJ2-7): NAGVMQNPRHLVRRRGQEARLRCSPMKGHSHVYWYRQLPEEGLKFMVYLQKENIIDESGMPKERFSAEFPKEGPSILRIQQVVRGDSAAYFCASGSGSSYEQYFGPGTRLTVT.